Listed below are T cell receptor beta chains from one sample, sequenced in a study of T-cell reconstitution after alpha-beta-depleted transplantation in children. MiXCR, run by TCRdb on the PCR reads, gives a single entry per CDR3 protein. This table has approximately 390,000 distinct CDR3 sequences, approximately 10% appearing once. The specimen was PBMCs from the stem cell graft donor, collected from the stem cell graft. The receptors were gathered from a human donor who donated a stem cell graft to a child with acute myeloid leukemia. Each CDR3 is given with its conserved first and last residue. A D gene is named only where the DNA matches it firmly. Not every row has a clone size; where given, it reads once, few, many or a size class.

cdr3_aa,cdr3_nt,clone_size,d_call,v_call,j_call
CASSRTSGRANTGELFF,TGTGCCAGCAGTCGGACTAGCGGGAGGGCGAACACCGGGGAGCTGTTTTTT,-,TRBD2,TRBV6-2/TRBV6-3,TRBJ2-2
CASSIRGGRSDTQYF,TGTGCCAGTAGTATACGGGGCGGGAGGTCAGATACGCAGTATTTT,-,TRBD2,TRBV19,TRBJ2-3
CASSPNPSSGRTFYRSYNEQFF,TGTGCCAGCAGCCCCAACCCCTCTAGCGGGAGGACCTTCTACCGGAGCTACAATGAGCAGTTCTTC,many,TRBD2,TRBV4-2,TRBJ2-1
CASSSSSGGKTQYF,TGTGCCAGCAGCTCCTCTTCGGGCGGAAAGACCCAGTACTTC,-,-,TRBV7-2,TRBJ2-5
CASSPTGVNYGYTF,TGTGCCAGCAGCCCGACAGGGGTTAACTATGGCTACACCTTC,-,TRBD1,TRBV7-9,TRBJ1-2
CASTSLTDTQYF,TGTGCCAGCACCTCACTAACAGATACGCAGTATTTT,-,-,TRBV12-3/TRBV12-4,TRBJ2-3
CASMEQGAHEQYF,TGTGCCAGCATGGAACAGGGGGCCCACGAGCAGTACTTC,-,TRBD1,TRBV6-2/TRBV6-3,TRBJ2-7
CASSLGTGVMNSPLHF,TGTGCCAGCAGCTTAGGGACAGGGGTCATGAATTCACCCCTCCACTTT,-,TRBD1,TRBV13,TRBJ1-6
CASSPRSGNNEKLFF,TGTGCCAGCAGCCCCCGTTCAGGGAATAATGAAAAACTGTTTTTT,few,-,TRBV3-1,TRBJ1-4
CSATTGGPNTGELFF,TGCAGTGCCACGACAGGGGGCCCCAACACCGGGGAGCTGTTTTTT,-,TRBD1,TRBV20-1,TRBJ2-2
CSVGGRLDWEQYF,TGCAGCGTGGGGGGCAGGCTGGACTGGGAGCAGTACTTC,-,-,TRBV29-1,TRBJ2-7
CASSLETGEYEQYF,TGTGCCAGCAGCTTAGAGACAGGGGAGTACGAGCAGTACTTC,many,TRBD1,TRBV7-8,TRBJ2-7
CASSQDKRGGETQYF,TGTGCCAGCAGCCAAGATAAGCGAGGTGGAGAGACCCAGTACTTC,few,-,TRBV4-2,TRBJ2-5
CASSLAGGDETQYF,TGCGCCAGCAGCTTGGCGGGAGGGGATGAGACCCAGTACTTC,few,TRBD2,TRBV5-1,TRBJ2-5
CSARTRLAGVAYEQYF,TGCAGTGCTAGAACAAGACTAGCGGGAGTGGCCTACGAGCAGTACTTC,few,TRBD2,TRBV20-1,TRBJ2-7
CSVVGAEGDTQYF,TGCAGCGTTGTGGGAGCCGAGGGGGATACGCAGTATTTT,few,-,TRBV29-1,TRBJ2-3
CASRESGIYEQFF,TGTGCCAGCAGGGAGAGCGGGATCTATGAGCAGTTCTTC,-,TRBD2,TRBV6-1,TRBJ2-1
CSARDVQGGTEAFF,TGCAGTGCTAGAGATGTACAGGGAGGGACTGAAGCTTTCTTT,-,-,TRBV20-1,TRBJ1-1
CASSPPGGSYSNQPQHF,TGTGCCAGCAGTCCTCCGGGCGGCAGTTATAGCAATCAGCCCCAGCATTTT,-,-,TRBV12-3/TRBV12-4,TRBJ1-5
CSATDRGGTQYF,TGCAGTGCCACGGACAGGGGGGGGACCCAGTACTTC,many,TRBD1,TRBV20-1,TRBJ2-5
CASSLWGICRGNYEQYF,TGTGCTAGCAGCTTATGGGGTATTTGCCGAGGTAACTACGAGCAGTACTTC,-,-,TRBV7-7,TRBJ2-7
CASSLTEGQRDTQYF,TGTGCCAGCAGCTTAACCGAGGGCCAAAGAGATACGCAGTATTTT,many,-,TRBV7-2,TRBJ2-3
CASSSLPSTDTQYF,TGTGCCAGCAGTTCATTACCTAGCACAGATACGCAGTATTTT,many,-,TRBV2,TRBJ2-3
CASSYLGLKYEQYF,TGTGCCAGCAGTTACTTGGGACTGAAGTACGAGCAGTACTTC,few,-,TRBV6-5,TRBJ2-7
CASSLPGQYNEQFF,TGTGCCAGCAGCCTACCGGGACAATACAATGAGCAGTTCTTC,few,-,TRBV3-1,TRBJ2-1
CSARLAGREFF,TGCAGTGCTAGACTAGCGGGGCGGGAGTTCTTC,few,TRBD2,TRBV20-1,TRBJ2-1
CASNPGNNYGYTF,TGTGCCAGCAATCCAGGGAATAACTATGGCTACACCTTC,few,-,TRBV6-5,TRBJ1-2